This T cell receptor beta chain stems from a study of blood T cell repertoires in COVID-19 (dated by TCRdb to the early 2020s). Broadly, across the study: Collaborator samples came from the United States, Italy and Spain and covered acute and convalescent phases of COVID-19. The material from the prospective study consisted of cDNA or gDNA derived from T cells, B-cell-depleted T cells, or PBMCs. Subjects who had been exposed to COVID-19, were actively infected with it, or had recovered from it provided the deeply sampled blood TCRbeta repertoires that made up the dataset. The repertoires were released in a freely available public database intended as a resource for research on the immune response to SARS-CoV-2. The samples were drawn from the first 160 participants of the ongoing ImmuneRACE study and from some 1,300 subjects provided by 6 global collaborators. Nearly every sample came with metadata listing a de-identified subject ID, COVID-19 status, age in years and sex. Where available, HLA class I and class II types were taken from metadata supplied by the sample provider and were not determined by assay-based typing. General study outcomes and caveats: Clinical and demographic metadata were provided uncurated, with the amount varying by source and participant.

The immunoSEQ Assay, a bias-controlled multiplex PCR, was used to amplify TCRbeta CDR3 regions from genomic DNA. The authors' pipeline ran thus. The number of nucleated cells in each sample was estimated by amplification of reference gene primers within the assay. Sequence reads were collapsed and filtered to measure the absolute abundance of every unique TCRbeta CDR3 rearrangement. For each sample, productive Simpson clonality was calculated by taking the square root of Simpson's diversity index across productive rearrangements. TCRdb's version of the immuneACCESS table is confined to in-frame rearrangements and falls short of the full clone set. An unresolved V gene accounts for under half of the shortfall where checked; the remainder is of unknown origin. V and J calls and clone size are those listed in that table; D and trimming were worked out from the DNA. The sample contains 65,000 to 75,000 clones, about 86% of them found a single time. The ten most abundant clones make up about 4.3% of the sample.

This clone was seen once. No cognate antigen has been identified for it. No clone much larger than this one lies a single base away; base qualities are absent. Clipping removes 7 bases from V and 6 bases from J, with 14 as the unmatched junction base count. CDR1 and CDR2 are drawn from the germline V gene (reference sequence): GTSNPN, SVGIG. Measured from the cysteine to the phenylalanine, the CDR3 is 15 residues long. The DNA shown is the 45-base CDR3, in frame from base 1. The collaborating institutions used their own protocols to collect whole blood in K2EDTA tubes. For TCRbeta analysis, collaborators shipped samples in one of three forms: frozen whole blood, isolated PBMCs, or DNA extracted from either of those sample types.

This clonotype was sampled from a woman aged 60-75 years with acute or convalescent COVID-19. The rearrangement joined TRBV30 to TRBJ2-7; TRBD2 lines up with 11 middle nucleotides. The sample consisted of peripheral blood. The CDR3 here reads CAFARLAGYEGEQYF. The DNA sequence is given as TGTGCCTTCGCGCGACTAGCGGGGTATGAGGGCGAGCAGTACTTC.